The source of this T cell receptor (beta chain) is a study of blood T cell repertoires in COVID-19. This CDR3 is 15 amino acids long. Germline CDR1 is MNHEY and CDR2 is SMNVEV (reference sequence). J lost 1 base, V lost 3 bases, and 1 base had no gene match. Note on this clone: At the DNA level, this CDR3 is encoded by other sequences in the same sample as well.

While infection was still active, Seattle patients were enrolled and then followed longitudinally. Assay used: immunoSEQ multiplex PCR; TCRdb lists only in-frame clones, some missing. The sample holds about 200,000 clones, 82% seen once. The source of this sequence is an elderly woman with COVID-19, enrolled during active disease. Sequenced input: peripheral blood. This chain joins TRBV27 and TRBJ2-2; 8 nucleotides align to TRBD2. The chain's CDR3 is CASSLSGRNTGELFF. The DNA of the CDR3 is TGTGCCAGCAGTTTGAGCGGGAGGAACACCGGGGAGCTGTTTTTT.